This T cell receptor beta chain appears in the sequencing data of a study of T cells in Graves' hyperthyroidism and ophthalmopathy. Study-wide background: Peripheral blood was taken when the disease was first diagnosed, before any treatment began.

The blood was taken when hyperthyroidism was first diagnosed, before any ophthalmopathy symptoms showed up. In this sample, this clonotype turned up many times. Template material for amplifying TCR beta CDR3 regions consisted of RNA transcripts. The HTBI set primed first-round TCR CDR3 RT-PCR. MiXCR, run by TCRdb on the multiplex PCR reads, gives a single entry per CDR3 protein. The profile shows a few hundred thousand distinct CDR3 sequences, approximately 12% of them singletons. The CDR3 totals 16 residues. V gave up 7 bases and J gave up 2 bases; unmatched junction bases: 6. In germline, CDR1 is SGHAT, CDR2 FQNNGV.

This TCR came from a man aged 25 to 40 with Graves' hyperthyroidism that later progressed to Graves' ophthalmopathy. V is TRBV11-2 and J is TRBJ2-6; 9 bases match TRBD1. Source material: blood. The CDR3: CASNQRQGAGANVLTF. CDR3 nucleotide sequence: TGTGCCAGCAACCAACGACAGGGGGCTGGGGCCAACGTCCTGACTTTC.